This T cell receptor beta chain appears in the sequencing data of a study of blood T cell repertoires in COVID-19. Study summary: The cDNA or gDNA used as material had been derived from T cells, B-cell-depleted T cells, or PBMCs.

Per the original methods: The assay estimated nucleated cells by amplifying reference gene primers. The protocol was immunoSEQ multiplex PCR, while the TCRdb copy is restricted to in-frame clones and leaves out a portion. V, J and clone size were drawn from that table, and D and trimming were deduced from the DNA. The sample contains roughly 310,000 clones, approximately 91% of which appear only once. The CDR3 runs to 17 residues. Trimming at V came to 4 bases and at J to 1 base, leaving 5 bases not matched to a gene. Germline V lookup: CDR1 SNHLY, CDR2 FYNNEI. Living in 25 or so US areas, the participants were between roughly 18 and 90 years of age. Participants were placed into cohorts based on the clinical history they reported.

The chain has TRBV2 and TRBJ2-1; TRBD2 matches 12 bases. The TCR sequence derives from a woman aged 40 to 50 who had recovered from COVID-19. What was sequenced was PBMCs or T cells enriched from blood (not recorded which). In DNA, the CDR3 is TGTGCCAGCAGTGGACTAGCGGGAGCCGGGTCCTACAATGAGCAGTTCTTC. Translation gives CASSGLAGAGSYNEQFF.